The 12 T cell receptor beta chains in this list originate from one sample, sequenced in a study of T cell responses to AZD1222 COVID-19 vaccine. Generated by immunoSEQ multiplex PCR, the TCRdb table keeps only in-frame clones and is missing some. The sample lists approximately 13,000 clones, about 80% occurring once. The sample in question was peripheral blood, obtained 28 days after the second AZD1222 dose. The receptors shown here come from an adult who received the AZD1222 COVID-19 vaccine.

The chain uses TRBV30 and TRBJ2-1, with unresolved D. Germline CDR1 is GTSNPN and CDR2 is SVGIG (reference sequence). There are 11 residues in the CDR3. The ends were cut back, 0 bases at V and 9 bases at J, with 6 bases in the middle. The CDR3: CAWSVLSEQFF. CDR3 DNA: TGTGCCTGGAGTGTACTGAGTGAGCAGTTCTTC.

The chain combines TRBV5-6 with TRBJ1-1; TRBD1 aligns across 7 bases. Germline V lookup: CDR1 SGHDT, CDR2 YYEEEE. Trimming removed 4 bases from V and 0 bases from J; junction bases left unmatched: 9. This CDR3 region has 16 residues. The CDR3 nucleotides read TGTGCCAGCAGCGTCGGGACAGAAATAATGAACACTGAAGCTTTCTTT. Translated, it gives CASSVGTEIMNTEAFF.

The chain recombines TRBV7-9 with TRBJ2-7, with 7 bases fitting TRBD1. V shed 4 bases, J shed 3 bases, and the junction held 9 bases outside the gene matches. The CDR3 is 15 amino acids. Germline V gene lookup returns CDR1 SEHNR and CDR2 FQNEAQ (reference sequence). As DNA, the CDR3 is TGTGCCAGCAGCTCAAGGACAGGATCACTCTACGAGCAGTACTTC. Residues: CASSSRTGSLYEQYF.

The count of this clone is one. The V gene is TRBV30, the J gene TRBJ1-6; maybe TRBD1 (6 bases). The length of the CDR3 is 13 residues. Per germline, CDR1 GTSNPN and CDR2 SVGIG (reference sequence). V lost 0 bases, J lost 8 bases, and 8 bases lay in between. This CDR3 is CAWSVGGYSPLHF. The CDR3 nucleotides read TGTGCCTGGAGTGTCGGGGGCTATTCACCCCTCCACTTT.

V is TRBV24-1 and J is TRBJ2-7; no clear D gene. The CDR3 contains 17 residues. The germline V and J ends were trimmed by 4 bases and 7 bases, with 25 bases remaining between them. Germline V lookup: CDR1 KGHDR, CDR2 SFDVKD. DNA for the CDR3: TGTGCCACCAGTGACCATCTCCGGCCAACCCCCATCTGGGAGCAGTACTTC. Protein product: CATSDHLRPTPIWEQYF.

V gene TRBV18 combines with J gene TRBJ2-7; 9 nucleotides agree with TRBD1. The CDR3 has 15 amino acids. V lost 2 bases and J lost 3; bases outside the gene matches: 5. The germline V gene has CDR1 KGHSH and CDR2 LQKENI. In DNA, the CDR3 is TGTGCCAGCTCACCAAGAGAGGACAGGGGCTACGAGCAGTACTTC. This encodes CASSPREDRGYEQYF. Together with reference TRBV18 and TRBJ2-7, the CDR3 gives the full variable domain: NAGVMQNPRHLVRRRGQEARLRCSPMKGHSHVYWYRQLPEEGLKFMVYLQKENIIDESGMPKERFSAEFPKEGPSILRIQQVVRGDSAAYFCASSPREDRGYEQYFGPGTRLTVT.

Here the CDR3 reads CASSQADRVNEQFF. The CDR3 DNA reads TGTGCCAGCAGCCAGGCTGACAGGGTGAATGAGCAGTTCTTC. This chain joins TRBV4-2 and TRBJ2-1; TRBD1 aligns across 7 bases. In germline, CDR1 is LGHNA, CDR2 YNFKEQ. V trimming: 3 bases; J trimming: 7 bases; junction bases outside the gene matches: 6. The CDR3 loop spans 14 amino acids.

The V call is TRBV27, the J call TRBJ1-6; no definite D call. The CDR3 has 16 residues. Germline assignment: CDR1 MNHEY and CDR2 SMNVEV (reference sequence). The V gene lost 8 bases and the J gene lost 10 bases, with 24 bases spanning the gap. The CDR3: CASPLRGPWQESPLHF. In DNA form, the CDR3 reads TGTGCCAGCCCTCTCCGAGGGCCCTGGCAGGAGTCACCCCTCCACTTT.

In its sample, this clone was seen once. The chain employs TRBV5-5 and TRBJ2-6, with a possible D match to TRBD2 (5 bases). Germline lookup yields CDR1 SGHKS and CDR2 YYEKEE (reference sequence). CDR3 size: 20 residues. V shed 4 bases and J shed 1 base, with 24 bases lying between them. The CDR3 region has the DNA TGTGCCAGCAGCGACATCCCCCCCCAATGGAGGATTTCTGGGGCCAACGTCCTGACTTTC. Protein sequence: CASSDIPPQWRISGANVLTF.

The V and J genes are TRBV2 and TRBJ2-5, with D perhaps TRBD1 or TRBD2 (6 bases each). V was cut by 8 bases and J by 5 bases, with 15 bases left in between. Per the germline V gene, CDR1 is SNHLY and CDR2 is FYNNEI. The CDR3 loop spans 13 amino acids. CDR3 sequence reads: CASAGGGRETQYF. CDR3 bases: TGTGCCAGCGCCGGAGGGGGTAGGGAGACCCAGTACTTC.

The chain employs TRBV12-3 or TRBV12-4 and TRBJ1-2; D is ambiguous. The CDR3 consists of 12 residues. Trimming removed 1 base from V and 8 bases from J, with 8 bases in between. The CDR3 bases are TGTGCCAGCAGTTTAGGAGATCGGGGCTACACCTTC. Residues: CASSLGDRGYTF.

This clone was observed once. The rearrangement links TRBV3-1 (or the pseudogene TRBV3-2) to TRBJ2-7; tentative D call: TRBD1 (5 bases). CDR1 is LGHDT and CDR2 is YNNKEL in the germline V gene (reference sequence). V was pared by 0 bases and J by 6 bases, with 9 bases between. The CDR3 loop spans 13 amino acids. CDR3 sequence (DNA): TGTGCCAGCAGCCAAGAAAGGGGCTCCGAGCAGTACTTC. Translating it yields CASSQERGSEQYF.